The 32 T cell receptor beta chains below were found in one sample sequenced in a study of vaccination effects on CD4 cells after COVID-19. These TCRs are of unknown antigen specificity. The data were produced by immunoSEQ multiplex PCR, yet TCRdb's version contains in-frame clones alone and is incomplete. The sample has around 30,000 clones, roughly 63% seen once. ViraFEST expansion of antigen-specific CD4+ T cells with viral peptide pools preceded sequencing. Following culture for roughly 10 days, CD4+ T cells were isolated. Sequences were derived from CD4+ T cells from PBMCs cultured with HCoV-229E spike peptides, sampled before COVID-19 vaccination. These receptors all stem from a human donor who received a COVID-19 vaccine.

V and J are TRBV5-6 and TRBJ1-2; 9 positions match TRBD1. The germline gives CDR1 SGHDT, CDR2 YYEEEE. CDR3 length: 14 amino acids. V was pared by 4 bases and J by 5 bases, with 6 bases of the junction left unmatched. CDR3 in amino acids: CASSATGGEYGYTF. The CDR3 bases are TGTGCCAGCAGCGCTACAGGGGGCGAGTATGGCTACACCTTC.

The V gene is TRBV2, the J gene TRBJ2-7, with 7 nucleotides matching TRBD1. After removal of 8 bases from V and 0 bases from J, the junction contained 4 bases not matched to a gene. CDR1 is SNHLY, CDR2 FYNNEI, per germline. This CDR3 comprises 13 residues. The DNA for the CDR3 is TGTGCCAGCGAGAGGGGGCCCTCCTACGAGCAGTACTTC. Its protein is CASERGPSYEQYF. The full variable domain, rest sourced from reference TRBV2 and TRBJ2-7, is EPEVTQTPSHQVTQMGQEVILRCVPISNHLYFYWYRQILGQKVEFLVSFYNNEISEKSEIFDDQFSVERPDGSNFTLKIRSTKLEDSAMYFCASERGPSYEQYFGPGTRLTVT.

J is TRBJ2-7 and V is TRBV27, with D possibly being TRBD2 (6 bases). The V gene lost 5 bases and the J gene lost 2 bases, with 10 bases spanning the gap. The CDR3 spans 13 residues. Germline values: CDR1 MNHEY, CDR2 SMNVEV (reference sequence). The CDR3 coding sequence is TGTGCCAGCAGTCCCGGGACTCCCTACGAGCAGTACTTC. As protein: CASSPGTPYEQYF.

This chain uses TRBV18 with TRBJ1-5, with D possibly being TRBD1 (5 bases). V was cut by 3 bases and J by 2 bases, with 11 bases left in between. The CDR3 consists of 15 residues. CDR1 KGHSH and CDR2 LQKENI come from the germline V gene. The CDR3 region is CASSPAGIGNQPQHF. Written as DNA, the CDR3 is TGTGCCAGCTCACCTGCAGGGATCGGCAATCAGCCCCAGCATTTT.

V is TRBV19 and J is TRBJ1-1; the D is unclear. CDR1 is LNHDA and CDR2 is SQIVND in the germline V gene (reference sequence). There are 11 residues in the CDR3. V was pared by 10 bases and J by 0 bases, with 6 bases between. The CDR3 nucleotides are TGTGCCACTCTAATGAACACTGAAGCTTTCTTT. Translating it yields CATLMNTEAFF. The entire variable domain, with the rest obtained from reference TRBV19 and TRBJ1-1, is as follows: DGGITQSPKYLFRKEGQNVTLSCEQNLNHDAMYWYRQDPGQGLRLIYYSQIVNDFQKGDIAEGYSVSREKKESFPLTVTSAQKNPTAFYLCATLMNTEAFFGQGTRLTVV.

This clone was recorded a few times. The J gene is TRBJ1-2, the V gene TRBV27, with a weak D call TRBD1 (5 bases). The V end lost 5 bases, the J end lost 2 bases, and 9 bases lay between the germline ends. The V gene's germline CDR1 is MNHEY and CDR2 SMNVEV (reference sequence). The CDR3 covers 13 residues. The CDR3 nucleotides read TGTGCCAGCAGTCTGACAGCAAACTATGGCTACACCTTC. It is translated as CASSLTANYGYTF.

This sequence joins TRBV5-1 and TRBJ1-6, with TRBD1 identical over 8 bases. Germline CDR1 SGHRS, CDR2 YFSETQ. The CDR3 has 16 residues. After removal of 0 bases from V and 10 bases from J, the junction contained 9 bases not matched to a gene. The CDR3 nucleotides are TGCGCCAGCAGCTTGGACCCGACAGGGGTTATGTCACCCCTCCACTTT. Protein: CASSLDPTGVMSPLHF.

CDR3 DNA sequence: TGTGCCAGCAGCTTAGGGGGCAGGGTAGACTATGGCTACACCTTC. The encoded protein is CASSLGGRVDYGYTF. The chain has TRBV7-2 and TRBJ1-2; TRBD1 might be the D (5 bases). Germline V gives CDR1 SGHTA, CDR2 FQGNSA. V was cut by 1 base and J by 3 bases, with 12 bases left in between. There are 15 residues in the CDR3.

V and J are TRBV3-1 (or the pseudogene TRBV3-2) and TRBJ1-6; 8 bases are a match to TRBD1. J gave up 7 bases and V 4 bases, and 12 bases lay outside the gene matches. CDR1 is LGHDT and CDR2 is YNNKEL in the germline V gene (reference sequence). The CDR3 is 17 amino acids. This CDR3 reads CASSRRGTGKGNSPLHF. In DNA form, the CDR3 reads TGTGCCAGCAGCCGCAGAGGGACAGGAAAGGGGAATTCACCCCTCCACTTT.

The V and J genes are TRBV3-1 (or the pseudogene TRBV3-2) and TRBJ1-2; 7 positions agree with TRBD1. With V trimmed by 4 bases and J by 0 bases, 5 bases remained unmatched. Germline assignment: CDR1 LGHDT and CDR2 YNNKEL (reference sequence). The length of the CDR3 is 15 residues. The CDR3 DNA reads TGTGCCAGCAGCCGTGGACAGGCGACTAACTATGGCTACACCTTC. Its protein product is CASSRGQATNYGYTF.

The chain is built from TRBV24-1 and TRBJ2-6; maybe TRBD1 (5 bases). This CDR3 contains 17 residues. CDR1 KGHDR and CDR2 SFDVKD come from the germline V gene. Trimming stripped 1 base from V and 0 bases from J, with 9 bases between. DNA for the CDR3: TGTGCCACCAGTGATTTTCAGGGTGGCTCTGGGGCCAACGTCCTGACTTTC. It specifies CATSDFQGGSGANVLTF.

The V call is TRBV9, the J call TRBJ1-1; unclear D gene. This CDR3 comprises 14 residues. Trimming took off 2 bases at V and 2 bases at J, with 10 bases between the two ends. The V gene's germline CDR1 is SGDLS and CDR2 YYNGEE. The CDR3 region is CASSVVHVNTEAFF. CDR3 bases: TGTGCCAGCAGCGTCGTACACGTTAACACTGAAGCTTTCTTT.

The rearrangement joins TRBV2 to TRBJ1-3; no firm D call. Trimming stripped 8 bases from V and 0 bases from J, with 8 bases between. This CDR3 is built from 13 residues. The germline V gene encodes CDR1 SNHLY and CDR2 FYNNEI. DNA of the CDR3: TGTGCCAGCCGGGTGCACTCTGGAAACACCATATATTTT. Protein: CASRVHSGNTIYF.

The chain combines TRBV6-1 with TRBJ1-4, with 10 nucleotides matching TRBD1. V trimming: 3 bases; J trimming: 5 bases; junction bases outside the gene matches: 6. Germline CDR1 and CDR2: MNHNS and SASEGT. The CDR3 is 16 residues long. The CDR3 bases are TGTGCCAGCAGTGAGACAGGGGGCCCCATAAATGAAAAACTGTTTTTT. Translating gives CASSETGGPINEKLFF.

The chain employs TRBV30 and TRBJ1-2, with TRBD1 as a possible D gene (5 bases). This CDR3 region has 13 residues. Looked up from germline, CDR1 is GTSNPN and CDR2 is SVGIG (reference sequence). V lost 0 bases and J lost 6, with 11 bases in between. As DNA, the CDR3 is TGTGCCTGGAGTGTGGTAGGGGTTCATGGCTACACCTTC. Encoded protein: CAWSVVGVHGYTF.

The chain uses TRBV6-2 or TRBV6-3 and TRBJ1-4; 7 nucleotides line up with TRBD1. Germline V gene sequence: CDR1 MNHEY, CDR2 SVGEGT. The CDR3 spans 12 residues. V gave up 6 bases and J gave up 8 bases; unmatched junction bases: 3. For the CDR3, the DNA is TGTGCCAGCAGCCAGGACAGGGAAAAACTGTTTTTT. Its protein product is CASSQDREKLFF.

The CDR3 region has the DNA TGTGCCAGCAGCCAGGACCCGACAGAGAGCTCCTACAATGAGCAGTTCTTC. Translated: CASSQDPTESSYNEQFF. This chain joins TRBV3-1 (or the pseudogene TRBV3-2) and TRBJ2-1; D is perhaps TRBD1 (5 bases). This CDR3 region has 17 residues. Germline V gene sequence: CDR1 LGHDT, CDR2 YNNKEL (reference sequence). Trimming cost V 3 bases and J 0 bases, with 15 bases left between them.

The chain uses TRBV6-1 and TRBJ2-2; perhaps TRBD1 as D (5 bases). Germline CDR1 MNHNS, CDR2 SASEGT. The CDR3 extends over 14 amino acids. The V end was cut by 1 base, the J end by 5 bases, with 8 bases between. The CDR3 region has the DNA TGTGCCAGCAGTGAAGGTCCAGGGACCGGGGAGCTGTTTTTT. It translates to CASSEGPGTGELFF.

The CDR3 loop is CASSIGAGRGPEAFF. The CDR3 coding sequence is TGTGCCAGTAGTATAGGGGCCGGTCGTGGACCTGAAGCTTTCTTT. V gene TRBV19 combines with J gene TRBJ1-1; D unresolved. Germline CDR1 and CDR2: LNHDA and SQIVND (reference sequence). The germline V and J ends were trimmed by 1 base and 6 bases, with 15 bases remaining between them. The CDR3 runs to 15 residues.

The V gene is TRBV27, the J gene TRBJ1-1; TRBD1 matches at 9 bases. Germline V lookup: CDR1 MNHEY, CDR2 SMNVEV (reference sequence). The CDR3 spans 19 residues. J lost 6 bases, V lost 0 bases, and 17 bases had no gene match. The CDR3 sequence is CASSLSRVVWGDRVPEAFF. For the CDR3, the DNA is TGTGCCAGCAGTTTATCTAGGGTAGTGTGGGGGGACAGGGTTCCTGAAGCTTTCTTT.

This chain links TRBV19 with TRBJ1-2; 7 bases are a match to TRBD1. The CDR3 runs 14 residues. Germline V gene sequence: CDR1 LNHDA, CDR2 SQIVND (reference sequence). V was pared by 6 bases and J by 2 bases, with 6 bases of the junction left unmatched. The CDR3: CASSRQGRNYGYTF. CDR3 coding DNA: TGTGCCAGTAGCCGACAGGGTCGGAACTATGGCTACACCTTC. Full variable domain (missing parts from reference TRBV19 and TRBJ1-2): DGGITQSPKYLFRKEGQNVTLSCEQNLNHDAMYWYRQDPGQGLRLIYYSQIVNDFQKGDIAEGYSVSREKKESFPLTVTSAQKNPTAFYLCASSRQGRNYGYTFGSGTRLTVV.

The chain couples TRBV5-1 to TRBJ1-2; D may be TRBD1 (6 bases). Germline V gene sequence: CDR1 SGHRS, CDR2 YFSETQ. The CDR3 runs to 14 residues. V lost 0 bases and J 0 bases, leaving 6 bases between the germline ends. In DNA form, the CDR3 reads TGCGCCAGCAGCTTGGGGACAGCTAACTATGGCTACACCTTC. It encodes CASSLGTANYGYTF.

The chain links TRBV29-1 to TRBJ2-6, with no clear D. The CDR3 is made up of 14 amino acids. CDR1 and CDR2 from the germline V gene are SQVTM and ANQGSEA. The V and J ends lost 1 base and 4 bases respectively, with 8 bases between them. The CDR3 loop reads CSVEARVGANVLTF. CDR3 nucleotides: TGCAGCGTTGAAGCTCGGGTAGGGGCCAACGTCCTGACTTTC.

The chain joins TRBV4-3 to TRBJ1-1; D is unclear. The germline V gene encodes CDR1 LGHNA and CDR2 YSLEER. The CDR3 runs 12 residues. V was clipped by 2 bases and J by 11 bases, with 12 bases between them. The CDR3 DNA reads TGCGCCAGCAGCCAAACCCCCGCTTGGGCTTTCTTT. This encodes CASSQTPAWAFF.

This clone has a single count. The CDR3 reads CASSEWGGADRGAYEQYF. The CDR3 DNA reads TGTGCCAGCAGTGAGTGGGGGGGGGCGGACAGGGGGGCCTACGAGCAGTACTTC. The V gene is TRBV6-1, the J gene TRBJ2-7; TRBD1 aligns across 10 bases. CDR1 and CDR2 from the germline V gene are MNHNS and SASEGT. The junction had 13 bases not matched to a gene; V was cut back by 3 bases and J by 2 bases. CDR3 length: 18 residues.

This clone was detected only once. V gene TRBV4-1 combines with J gene TRBJ1-2; D is unclear. Germline V gives CDR1 MGHRA, CDR2 YSYEKL. This CDR3 has 14 residues. V lost 1 base and J lost 5, with 11 bases in between. In nucleotides, the CDR3 is TGCGCCAGCAGCCAAGCGGCCGTGGGGTATGGCTACACCTTC. Protein: CASSQAAVGYGYTF.

V and J are TRBV7-2 and TRBJ1-5, with 8 bases lining up with TRBD1. From germline, CDR1 is SGHTA and CDR2 FQGNSA. The CDR3 is 15 amino acids. V lost 1 base to trimming and J lost 7 bases; unmatched junction nucleotides: 6. CDR3: CASSLDQGARQPQHF. The CDR3 DNA reads TGTGCCAGCAGCTTAGATCAGGGGGCGAGACAGCCCCAGCATTTT.

This chain joins TRBV4-2 and TRBJ2-7; 8 bases match TRBD2. V shed 3 bases and J 3 bases; nucleotides not matched to a gene: 4. The CDR3 has 14 residues. Per the germline V gene, CDR1 is LGHNA and CDR2 is YNFKEQ. The CDR3 here is CASSQGLGDYEQYF. The CDR3 coding sequence is TGTGCCAGCAGCCAGGGACTAGGGGACTACGAGCAGTACTTC.

V usage is TRBV6-5 and J usage is TRBJ2-3, with D possibly TRBD1 on 7 matching bases. CDR3 length equals 14 residues. Trimming removed 6 bases from V and 9 bases from J, with 19 bases in between. CDR1 is MNHEY and CDR2 is SVGAGI in the germline V gene. Written as DNA, the CDR3 is TGTGCCAGCAGCGGAGGGGGCGCGATAGACACGCAGTATTTT. This encodes CASSGGGAIDTQYF.

The chain carries TRBV6-5 and TRBJ2-1, with D uncertain. The CDR3 is 15 amino acids. V shed 8 bases and J shed 4 bases, with 18 bases lying between them. CDR1 and CDR2 (germline): MNHEY, SVGAGI. The CDR3 region is CASSWKTQAYNEQFF. The DNA of the CDR3 is TGTGCCAGCTCCTGGAAGACCCAGGCTTACAATGAGCAGTTCTTC.

This chain uses TRBV5-5 with TRBJ1-4, with TRBD1 matching 11 bases. CDR1 and CDR2 (germline): SGHKS, YYEKEE (reference sequence). The CDR3 has 18 amino acids. With V trimmed by 0 bases and J by 8 bases, 12 bases remained unmatched. The CDR3 nucleotides are TGTGCCAGCAGCTTGGTCCCGGGACAGGGGGGGGACAGAGAAAAACTGTTTTTT. This gives the protein CASSLVPGQGGDREKLFF.

This chain links TRBV19 with TRBJ1-5; D is unresolved. Per germline, CDR1 LNHDA and CDR2 SQIVND (reference sequence). V gave up 1 base and J gave up 7 bases, with 14 bases separating them. The CDR3 extends over 15 amino acids. The CDR3: CASSIGGQLNQPQHF. For the CDR3, the DNA is TGTGCCAGTAGTATAGGCGGCCAATTAAACCAGCCCCAGCATTTT.